The rows below give T cell receptor beta chains drawn from one sample of a study of shared clonotypes between healthy human individuals. The table came from immunoSEQ multiplex PCR; TCRdb's copy has only in-frame clones and leaves some out. The top ten hold approximately 0.12% of the sample, which has around 600,000 clones, 90% to 95% seen once. The sample taken for sequencing was naive CD8+ T cells sorted from blood. These receptors were taken from a woman younger than 45 in good health. CDR3s leave out the opening cysteine and the closing phenylalanine or tryptophan. Clone size, where shown, is once, few, many, or a class for clones that have expanded.

clone_size	v_call	cdr3_aa
NA	TRBV7-9	ASSSGPTYEQY
NA	TRBV28	ASSRLAGETQY
NA	TRBV11-2	ASSFGATGELF
NA	TRBV5-1	ASRGQGRETQY
NA	TRBV2	ASSVGWAYEQY
once	TRBV27	ASRTQGKETQY
NA	TRBV5-4	ASSLLAGGTYNEQF
NA	TRBV6-1	ASTNRGYEQY
NA	TRBV19	ASSMMGTSGGGLTDTQY
NA	TRBV4-2	ASSQELHSYNEQF
NA	TRBV7-8	ASSAEAAVNTEAF
NA	TRBV19	ASSIDRNEQF
NA	TRBV2	ASWGGQGVYNEQF
NA	TRBV27	ASSLEGIGYGYT
NA	TRBV7-8	ASSLLASDTQY
NA	TRBV6-6	ASSSSRTGGYGYT
once	TRBV15	ATSRPGLAGHEQY
NA	TRBV11-2	ASSLGGLAGEQY
NA	TRBV6-4	ASSVTRNAEQF
NA	TRBV29-1	SVVAGANEQY
NA	TRBV10-3	AISEWSAGTSGYNEQF
NA	TRBV9	ASSVREGEETQY
NA	TRBV27	ASSPGTGPYEQY
NA	TRBV10-1	ASRHPGQGSNQPQH
NA	TRBV19	ASSSGMSYEQY
NA	TRBV9	ASSVHGSGGLETQY
NA	TRBV5-1	ARPTERERIEQF
NA	TRBV15	ATSRLRETGYAATNEKLF
NA	TRBV19	ASSILASGTSYEQY
NA	TRBV13	ASSLGRRTEAF
NA	TRBV19	ASSIGMPSTDTQY
NA	TRBV6-5	ASSSRTGELF
NA	TRBV19	ASSMKLRVSSYNEQF
NA	TRBV27	ASSLTPLDGYT
NA	TRBV5-1	ASTPDSSYEQY
once	TRBV4-1	ASSQAGQGLLHYEQY
NA	TRBV9	ASSLEGSSNEQF
once	TRBV28	ASSFWASGTYEQY
NA	TRBV7-2	ASSYLYGADEQY
NA	TRBV5-4	ASSFTGAITDEQF
NA	TRBV5-4	ASSPWREGLASYEQY
NA	TRBV30	AWSLRVGVNGYT
NA	TRBV28	ASRRQGDSYEQY
few	TRBV28	ASSPAPNTEAF
NA	TRBV19	ASSLDTAGYEQY
NA	TRBV2	ASSVYGTDTQY